This section outlines one TCR beta chain sequence together with its context. Antigen: not known. The germline V and J ends were trimmed by 1 base and 8 bases, with 17 bases remaining between them. CDR3 size: 16 residues. The germline CDR1 and CDR2 sequences are LNHDA and SQIVND (reference sequence). The data originate from a study of graft-versus-host responses after intestinal transplantation. Turning to the study itself: After anti-thymocyte globulin induction, recipients took tacrolimus and steroids for three to four years. Study results and limitations: The recipient marrow held GvH clones, and some of them showed up first in ileum or blood. Allograft graft-versus-host to host-versus-graft clonal ratios ran high in patients with graft-donor T cell macrochimerism.

The table came from immunoSEQ multiplex PCR; TCRdb's copy has only in-frame clones and leaves some out. This sample has 140,000 or so clones, with about nine tenths found just once. This clonotype was sampled from a human donor who received an intestinal transplant. This sample comprised unstimulated CD4+ T cells sorted from spleen or lymph node cells, obtained before intestinal transplant. The chain has TRBV19 and TRBJ1-4; D possibly corresponds to TRBD1 (6 bases). In DNA form, the CDR3 reads TGTGCCAGTAGTATAGGACAGACAGGAGGAGGAGAAAAACTGTTTTTT. This translates into CASSIGQTGGGEKLFF.